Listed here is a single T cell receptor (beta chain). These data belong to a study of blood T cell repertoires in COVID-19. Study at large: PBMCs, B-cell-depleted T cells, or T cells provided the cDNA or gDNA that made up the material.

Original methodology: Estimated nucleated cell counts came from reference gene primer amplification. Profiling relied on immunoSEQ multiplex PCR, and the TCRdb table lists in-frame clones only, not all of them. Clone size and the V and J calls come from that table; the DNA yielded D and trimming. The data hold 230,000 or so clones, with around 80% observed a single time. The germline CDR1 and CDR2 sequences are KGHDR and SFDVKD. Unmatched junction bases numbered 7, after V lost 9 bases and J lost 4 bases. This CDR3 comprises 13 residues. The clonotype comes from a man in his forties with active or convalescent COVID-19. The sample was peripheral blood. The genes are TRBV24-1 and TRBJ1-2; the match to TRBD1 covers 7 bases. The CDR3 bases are TGTGCCACCTCGAGGGGGCTCGGCTATGGCTACACCTTC. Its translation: CATSRGLGYGYTF.